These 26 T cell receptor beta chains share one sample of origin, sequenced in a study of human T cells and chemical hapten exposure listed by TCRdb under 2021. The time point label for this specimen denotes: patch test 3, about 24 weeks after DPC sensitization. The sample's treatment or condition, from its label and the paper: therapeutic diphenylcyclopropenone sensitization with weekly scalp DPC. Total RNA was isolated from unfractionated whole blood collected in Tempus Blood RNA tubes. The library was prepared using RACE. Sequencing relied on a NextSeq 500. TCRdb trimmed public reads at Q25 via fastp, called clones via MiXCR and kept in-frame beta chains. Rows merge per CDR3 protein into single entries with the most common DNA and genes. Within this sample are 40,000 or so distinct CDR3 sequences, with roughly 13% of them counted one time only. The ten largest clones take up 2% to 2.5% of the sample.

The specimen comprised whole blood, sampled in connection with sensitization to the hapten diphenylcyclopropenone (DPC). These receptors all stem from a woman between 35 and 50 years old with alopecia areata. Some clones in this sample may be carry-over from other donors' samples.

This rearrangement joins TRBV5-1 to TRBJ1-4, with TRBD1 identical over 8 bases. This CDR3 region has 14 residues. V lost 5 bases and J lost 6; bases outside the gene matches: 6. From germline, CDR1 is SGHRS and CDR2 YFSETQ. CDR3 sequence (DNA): TGCGCCAGCAGGCCTGGACAGGGAGATGAAAAACTGTTTTTT. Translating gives CASRPGQGDEKLFF.

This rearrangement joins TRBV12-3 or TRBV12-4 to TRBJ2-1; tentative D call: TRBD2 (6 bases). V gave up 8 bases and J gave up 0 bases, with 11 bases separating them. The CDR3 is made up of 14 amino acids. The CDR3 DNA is TGTGCCAGCGTCCGGGGGAGCTCCTACAATGAGCAGTTCTTC. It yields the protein CASVRGSSYNEQFF.

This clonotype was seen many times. Here the CDR3 reads CASSLGHSNQPQHF. CDR3 nucleotides: TGTGCCAGCAGTCTCGGACATAGCAATCAGCCCCAGCATTTT. The chain links TRBV27 to TRBJ1-5, with D possibly matching TRBD1 (5 bases). With 5 bases removed from V and 0 bases from J, the gap between germline ends came to 8 bases. Germline V gene sequence: CDR1 MNHEY, CDR2 SMNVEV (reference sequence). The CDR3 spans 14 residues.

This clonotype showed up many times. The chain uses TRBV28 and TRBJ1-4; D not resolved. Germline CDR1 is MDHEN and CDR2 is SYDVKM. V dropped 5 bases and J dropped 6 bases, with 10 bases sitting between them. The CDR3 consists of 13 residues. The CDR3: CASSTRTDEKLFF. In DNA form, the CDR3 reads TGTGCCAGCAGTACCCGGACGGATGAAAAACTGTTTTTT.

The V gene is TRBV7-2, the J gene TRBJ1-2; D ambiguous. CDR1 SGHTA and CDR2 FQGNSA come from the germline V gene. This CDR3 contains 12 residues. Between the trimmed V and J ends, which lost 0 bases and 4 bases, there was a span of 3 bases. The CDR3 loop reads CASSLAAYGYTF. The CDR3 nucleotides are TGTGCCAGCAGCTTAGCTGCCTATGGCTACACCTTC.

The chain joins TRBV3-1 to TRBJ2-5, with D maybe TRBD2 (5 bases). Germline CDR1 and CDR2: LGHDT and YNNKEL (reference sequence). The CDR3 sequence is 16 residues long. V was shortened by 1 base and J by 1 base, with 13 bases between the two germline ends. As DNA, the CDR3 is TGTGCCAGCAGCCAAGGCCTAGCCTATCCCCAAGAGACCCAGTACTTC. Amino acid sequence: CASSQGLAYPQETQYF.

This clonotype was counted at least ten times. For the CDR3, the DNA is TGTGCCAGCTCACCGCTAGACAATCAGCCCCAGCATTTT. Amino acids: CASSPLDNQPQHF. The chain couples TRBV18 to TRBJ1-5; no clear D. Trimming took 3 bases from V and 3 from J, leaving 6 bases between them. CDR3 length equals 13 residues. Germline V gene lookup returns CDR1 KGHSH and CDR2 LQKENI.

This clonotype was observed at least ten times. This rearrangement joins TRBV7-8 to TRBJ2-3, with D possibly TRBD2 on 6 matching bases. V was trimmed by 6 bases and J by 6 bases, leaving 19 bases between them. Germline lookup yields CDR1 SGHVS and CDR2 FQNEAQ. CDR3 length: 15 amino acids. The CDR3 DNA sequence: TGTGCCAGCAGGACCGGAGCGGTTGCGGGGGATACGCAGTATTTT. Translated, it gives CASRTGAVAGDTQYF.

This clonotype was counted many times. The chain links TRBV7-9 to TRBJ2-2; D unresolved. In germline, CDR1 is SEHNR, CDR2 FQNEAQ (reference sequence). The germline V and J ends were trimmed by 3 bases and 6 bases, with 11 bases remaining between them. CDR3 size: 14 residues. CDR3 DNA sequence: TGTGCCAGCAGCTTGGTCCCCCCAGCCGGGGAGCTGTTTTTT. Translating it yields CASSLVPPAGELFF.

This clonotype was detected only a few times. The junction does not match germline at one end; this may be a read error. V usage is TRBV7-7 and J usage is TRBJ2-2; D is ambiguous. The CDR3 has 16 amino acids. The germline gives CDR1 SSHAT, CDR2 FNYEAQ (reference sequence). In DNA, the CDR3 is TGTGCTAGCAGCTTAAGCCGGCCAGGGAACACCGGGGAGCTGTTTTTT. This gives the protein CASSLSRPGNTGELFF.

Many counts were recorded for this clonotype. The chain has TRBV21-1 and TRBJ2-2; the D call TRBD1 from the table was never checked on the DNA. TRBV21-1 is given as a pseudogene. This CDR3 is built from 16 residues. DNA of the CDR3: TGTGCCAGCAGCTTCGGCGGGACAGGAGAAACCGGGGAGCTGTTTTTT. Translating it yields CASSFGGTGETGELFF.

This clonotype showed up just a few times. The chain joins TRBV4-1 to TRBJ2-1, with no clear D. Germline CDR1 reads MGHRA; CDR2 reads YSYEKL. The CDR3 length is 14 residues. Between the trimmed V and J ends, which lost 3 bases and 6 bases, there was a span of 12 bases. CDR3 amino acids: CASSQAAPPNEQFF. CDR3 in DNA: TGCGCCAGCAGCCAGGCTGCGCCCCCCAATGAGCAGTTCTTC.

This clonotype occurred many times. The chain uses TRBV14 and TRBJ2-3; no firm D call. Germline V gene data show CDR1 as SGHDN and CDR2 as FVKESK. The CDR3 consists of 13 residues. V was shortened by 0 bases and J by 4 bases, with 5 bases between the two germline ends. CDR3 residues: CASSQDLADTQYF. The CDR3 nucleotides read TGTGCCAGCAGCCAAGATTTGGCAGATACGCAGTATTTT.

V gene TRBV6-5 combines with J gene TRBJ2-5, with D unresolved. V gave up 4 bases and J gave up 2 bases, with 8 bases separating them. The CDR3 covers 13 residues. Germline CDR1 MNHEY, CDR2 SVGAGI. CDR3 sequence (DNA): TGTGCCAGCAGTTTCCTCGAACAAGAGACCCAGTACTTC. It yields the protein CASSFLEQETQYF.

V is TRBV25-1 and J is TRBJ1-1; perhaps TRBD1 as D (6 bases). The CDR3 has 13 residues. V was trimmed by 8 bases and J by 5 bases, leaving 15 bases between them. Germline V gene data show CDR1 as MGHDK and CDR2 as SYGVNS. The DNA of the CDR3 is TGTGCCAGCGGGTTACAGGGAGGAACTGAAGCTTTCTTT. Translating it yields CASGLQGGTEAFF.

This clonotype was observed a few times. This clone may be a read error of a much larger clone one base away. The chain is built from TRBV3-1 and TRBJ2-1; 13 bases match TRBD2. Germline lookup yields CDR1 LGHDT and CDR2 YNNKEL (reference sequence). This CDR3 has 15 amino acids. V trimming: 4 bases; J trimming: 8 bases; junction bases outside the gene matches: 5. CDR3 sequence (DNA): TGTGCCAGCAGCCCCACTAGCGGGAGGGTCGATGAGCAGTTCTTC. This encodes CASSPTSGRVDEQFF.

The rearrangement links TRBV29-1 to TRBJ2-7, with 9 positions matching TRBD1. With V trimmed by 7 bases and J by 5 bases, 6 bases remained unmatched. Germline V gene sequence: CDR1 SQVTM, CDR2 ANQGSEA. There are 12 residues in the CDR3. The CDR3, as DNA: TGCAGCGCCACGGACAGGGGCCACGAGCAGTACTTC. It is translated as CSATDRGHEQYF.

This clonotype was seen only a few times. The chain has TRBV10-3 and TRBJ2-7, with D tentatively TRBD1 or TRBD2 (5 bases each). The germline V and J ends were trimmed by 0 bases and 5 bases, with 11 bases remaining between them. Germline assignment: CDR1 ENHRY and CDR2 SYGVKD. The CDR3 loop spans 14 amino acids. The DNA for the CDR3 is TGTGCCATCAGTGAGTCGAGGGGCAAGAACGAGCAGTACTTC. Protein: CAISESRGKNEQYF.

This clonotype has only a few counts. CDR3 protein: CASSLGTVPEQPQHF. The CDR3 nucleotides read TGCGCCAGCAGTCTGGGGACCGTACCCGAACAGCCCCAGCATTTT. J is TRBJ1-5 and V is TRBV5-1, with D perhaps matching TRBD1 (5 bases). Between the trimmed V and J ends, which lost 5 bases and 7 bases, there was a span of 19 bases. Germline CDR1 and CDR2: SGHRS and YFSETQ. This CDR3 contains 15 residues.

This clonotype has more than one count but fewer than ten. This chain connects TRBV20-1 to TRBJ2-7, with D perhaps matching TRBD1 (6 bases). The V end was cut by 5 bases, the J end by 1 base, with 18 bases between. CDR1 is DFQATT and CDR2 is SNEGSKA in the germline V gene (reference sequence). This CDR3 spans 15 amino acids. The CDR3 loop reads CSARPRDTLSYEQYF. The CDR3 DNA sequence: TGCAGTGCTCGCCCCCGGGACACACTATCCTACGAGCAGTACTTC.

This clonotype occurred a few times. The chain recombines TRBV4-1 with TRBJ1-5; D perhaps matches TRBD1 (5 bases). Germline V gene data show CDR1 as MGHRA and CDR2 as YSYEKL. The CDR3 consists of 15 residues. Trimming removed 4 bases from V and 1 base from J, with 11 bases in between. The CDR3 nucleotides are TGCGCCAGCAGCCCAAGGACACAGAGCAATCAGCCCCAGCATTTT. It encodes CASSPRTQSNQPQHF.

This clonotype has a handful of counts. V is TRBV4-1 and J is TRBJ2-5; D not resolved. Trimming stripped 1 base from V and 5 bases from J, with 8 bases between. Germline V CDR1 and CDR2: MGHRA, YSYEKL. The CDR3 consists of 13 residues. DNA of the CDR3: TGCGCCAGCAGCCAAGTTTGGGCGGAGACCCAGTACTTC. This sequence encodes CASSQVWAETQYF.

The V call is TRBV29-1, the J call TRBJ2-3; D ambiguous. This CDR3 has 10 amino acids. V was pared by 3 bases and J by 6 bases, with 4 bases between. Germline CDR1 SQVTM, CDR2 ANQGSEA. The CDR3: CSVEEDTQYF. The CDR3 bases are TGCAGCGTTGAGGAGGATACGCAGTATTTT.

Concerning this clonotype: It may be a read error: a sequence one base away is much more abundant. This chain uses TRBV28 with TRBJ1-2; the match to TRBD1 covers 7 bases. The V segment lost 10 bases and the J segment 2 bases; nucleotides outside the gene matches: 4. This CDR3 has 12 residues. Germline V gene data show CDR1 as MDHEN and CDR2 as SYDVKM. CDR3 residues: CATMDRNYGYTF. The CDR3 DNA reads TGTGCCACCATGGACAGGAACTATGGCTACACCTTC.

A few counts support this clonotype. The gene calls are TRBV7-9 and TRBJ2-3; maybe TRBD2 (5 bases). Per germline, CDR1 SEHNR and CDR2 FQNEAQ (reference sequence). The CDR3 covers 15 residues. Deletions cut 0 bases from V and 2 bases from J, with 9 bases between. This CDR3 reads CASSLAAGSTDTQYF. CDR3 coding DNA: TGTGCCAGCAGCTTAGCGGCGGGTTCCACAGATACGCAGTATTTT.

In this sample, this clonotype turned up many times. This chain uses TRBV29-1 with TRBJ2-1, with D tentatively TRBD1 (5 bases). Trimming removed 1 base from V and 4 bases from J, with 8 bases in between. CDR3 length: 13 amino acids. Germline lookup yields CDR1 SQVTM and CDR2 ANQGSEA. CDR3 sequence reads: CSVEADRYNEQFF. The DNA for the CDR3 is TGCAGCGTTGAAGCCGACAGATACAATGAGCAGTTCTTC.